Given below is one TCR beta chain in context. Only in-frame clones appear in the TCRdb table, and some are missing; sequencing was by immunoSEQ multiplex PCR. Of about 100,000 clones in the sample, about nine tenths were seen once. The sample is drawn from a study of PD-L1 blockade in urothelial cancer. Germline assignment: CDR1 SGHTA and CDR2 FQGTGA. The CDR3 spans 18 residues. After removal of 8 bases from V and 4 bases from J, the junction contained 20 bases not matched to a gene. It was locally advanced or metastatic urothelial carcinoma that patients had. The TCR originated in a woman of 80 years or more with urothelial cancer. The material sequenced was PBMCs, taken around atezolizumab (anti-PD-L1) treatment. The chain recombines TRBV7-3 with TRBJ2-7, with 10 positions matching TRBD1. This chain's CDR3 is CASPTLRDRGFPTYEQYF. In DNA form, the CDR3 reads TGTGCCAGCCCGACCCTGAGGGACAGGGGTTTTCCGACATACGAGCAGTACTTC.